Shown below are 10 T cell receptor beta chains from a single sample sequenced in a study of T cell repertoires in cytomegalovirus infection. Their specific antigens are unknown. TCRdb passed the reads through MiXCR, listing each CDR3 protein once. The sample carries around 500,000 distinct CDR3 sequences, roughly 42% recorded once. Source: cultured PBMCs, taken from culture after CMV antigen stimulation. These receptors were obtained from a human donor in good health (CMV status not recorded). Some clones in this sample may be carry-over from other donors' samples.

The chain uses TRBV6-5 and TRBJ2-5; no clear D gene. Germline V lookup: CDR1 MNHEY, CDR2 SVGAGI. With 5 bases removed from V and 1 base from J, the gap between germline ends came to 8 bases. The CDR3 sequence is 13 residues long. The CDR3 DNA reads TGTGCCAGCAGTACTCCATTCCAAGAGACCCAGTACTTC. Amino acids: CASSTPFQETQYF.

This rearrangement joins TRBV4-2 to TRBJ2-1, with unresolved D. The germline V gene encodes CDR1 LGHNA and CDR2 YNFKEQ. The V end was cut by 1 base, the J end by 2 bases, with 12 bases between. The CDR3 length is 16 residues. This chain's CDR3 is CASSQVARATYNEQFF. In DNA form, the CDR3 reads TGTGCCAGCAGCCAAGTGGCACGGGCTACCTACAATGAGCAGTTCTTC.

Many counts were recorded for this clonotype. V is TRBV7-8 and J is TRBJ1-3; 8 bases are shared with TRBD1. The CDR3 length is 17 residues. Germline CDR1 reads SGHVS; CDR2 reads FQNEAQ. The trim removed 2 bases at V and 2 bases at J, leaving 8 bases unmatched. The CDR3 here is CASSLLSGTGPGNTIYF. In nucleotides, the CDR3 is TGTGCCAGCAGCTTATTAAGCGGGACAGGACCTGGAAACACCATATATTTT.

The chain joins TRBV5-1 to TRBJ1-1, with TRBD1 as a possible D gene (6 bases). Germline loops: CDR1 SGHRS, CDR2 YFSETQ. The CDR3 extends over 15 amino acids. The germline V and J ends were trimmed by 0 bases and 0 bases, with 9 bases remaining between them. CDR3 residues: CASSLGTAMNTEAFF. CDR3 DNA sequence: TGCGCCAGCAGCTTGGGGACAGCCATGAACACTGAAGCTTTCTTT.

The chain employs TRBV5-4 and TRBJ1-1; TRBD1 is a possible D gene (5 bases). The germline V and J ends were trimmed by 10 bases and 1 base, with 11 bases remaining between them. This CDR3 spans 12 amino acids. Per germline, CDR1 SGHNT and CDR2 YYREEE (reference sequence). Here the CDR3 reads CAGGGPNTEAFF. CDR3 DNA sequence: TGTGCCGGTGGGGGACCGAACACTGAAGCTTTCTTT.

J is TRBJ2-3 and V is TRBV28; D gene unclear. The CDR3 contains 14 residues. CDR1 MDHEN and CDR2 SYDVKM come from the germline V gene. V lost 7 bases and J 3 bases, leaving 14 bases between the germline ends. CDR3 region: CASTPWWGTDTQYF. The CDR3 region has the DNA TGTGCCAGCACCCCTTGGTGGGGAACAGATACGCAGTATTTT.

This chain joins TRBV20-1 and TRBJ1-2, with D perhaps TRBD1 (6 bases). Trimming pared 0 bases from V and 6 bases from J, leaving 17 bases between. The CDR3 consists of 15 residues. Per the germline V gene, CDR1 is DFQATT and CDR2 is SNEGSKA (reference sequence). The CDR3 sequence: CSARDGGSGAHGYTF. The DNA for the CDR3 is TGCAGTGCTAGAGATGGGGGTTCGGGGGCGCATGGCTACACCTTC.

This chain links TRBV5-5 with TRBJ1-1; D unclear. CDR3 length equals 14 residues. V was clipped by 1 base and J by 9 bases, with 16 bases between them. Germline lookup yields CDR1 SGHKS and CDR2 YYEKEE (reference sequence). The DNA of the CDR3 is TGTGCCAGCAGCTTGCCGTTGTCAGGCTATCAAGCTTTCTTT. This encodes CASSLPLSGYQAFF.

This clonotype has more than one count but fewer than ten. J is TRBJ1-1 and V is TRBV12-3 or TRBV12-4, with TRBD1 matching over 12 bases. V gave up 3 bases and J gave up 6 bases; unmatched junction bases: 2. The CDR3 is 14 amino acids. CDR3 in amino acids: CASSLGTGGPEAFF. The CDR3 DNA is TGTGCCAGCAGTTTGGGGACAGGGGGCCCTGAAGCTTTCTTT.

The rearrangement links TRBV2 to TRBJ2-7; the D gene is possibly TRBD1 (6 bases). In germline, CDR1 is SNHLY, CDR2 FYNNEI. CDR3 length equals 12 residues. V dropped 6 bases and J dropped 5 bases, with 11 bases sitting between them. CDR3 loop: CASRGGQHEQYF. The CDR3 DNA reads TGTGCCAGCAGAGGGGGTCAGCACGAGCAGTACTTC.